This T cell receptor beta chain was sequenced in a study of cytomegalovirus exposure and HLA in healthy donors. Study-wide results and caveats: It was confirmed in vitro that a few of the CMV-associated chains were specific for CMV antigens. In terms of immune exposure information, only CMV serostatus was available. HLA restriction was apparent for most CMV-associated TCR beta chains in a later analysis.

Details on this clone: Its cognate antigen is unknown.

PCR primers comprised 60 Vbeta and 13 Jbeta primers. This table comes from immunoSEQ multiplex PCR, and its TCRdb copy is limited to in-frame clones, with some not included. The repertoire holds 150,000 to 200,000 clones, with about 80% as singletons. The germline CDR1 and CDR2 sequences are LNHDA and SQIVND (reference sequence). With 6 bases removed from V and 1 base from J, the gap between germline ends came to 4 bases. The CDR3 spans 12 residues. The chain uses TRBV19 and TRBJ1-5; D unresolved. This sequence originates from a woman in her 30s in good health and CMV-seropositive. The sample taken for sequencing was PBMCs. CDR3 region: CASSFSNQPQHF. DNA for the CDR3: TGTGCCAGTAGCTTCAGCAATCAGCCCCAGCATTTT.